This T cell receptor (beta chain) was found in a study of T cells in Graves' hyperthyroidism and ophthalmopathy (dated by TCRdb to the late 2010s). With respect to the entire study: Peripheral blood samples were taken at initial diagnosis, before any treatment was given. Thyroid tissue and blood T-cell repertoires from roughly 6 Graves' hyperthyroidism patients were also compared in the study. TCR Vbeta CDR3 sequencing of around 130 peripheral blood samples (43 ophthalmopathy, about 80 hyperthyroidism and about 17 progressor patients) is reported in the paper. Whether ophthalmopathy could be predicted prospectively was tested in an independent validation cohort made up of 18 to 20 hyperthyroidism patients plus 17 patients who later progressed to ophthalmopathy. To identify TCR V-J signatures that set the groups apart, the researchers used a discovery cohort of 100 patients, made up of fewer than 50 with Graves' ophthalmopathy and 55 to 65 with stable Graves' hyperthyroidism. The approximately 90 discovery patients were randomly split 7:3 into training and test sets. After sampling, hyperthyroidism patients received methimazole starting at 30 mg daily, and ophthalmopathy patients received high-dose intravenous methylprednisolone.

Amplification of TCR beta CDR3 regions was carried out from RNA transcripts. A first-round RT-PCR of the TCR CDR3 used the HTBI primer set with the Qiagen OneStep RT-PCR kit. The libraries were constructed in a second round of multiplex PCR and then size-selected and purified. Sequencing of the libraries was done on an Illumina HiSeq2000 using paired-end 100 bp reads. The paper's data handling went like this. SOAPnuke was used to process the raw data, removing reads that contained adapters or uncalled bases, had a mean Phred below 15, or lacked an exact match to the constant primer or identifier. COPE v1.2.5 was used to merge high-quality paired reads, and clonotypes were defined as unique nucleotide sequences. MiTCR v1.1 was used to align clonotypes to the IMGT TRBV, TRBD and TRBJ reference segments. Only V-J combinations with frequency above 0.0001, covering 99% to 99.2% of repertoires, were analysed. A TCS score was defined as the ratio of F50 (clonal expansion) to E x V (chaos), with BLOSUM62-based TCRdist applied between CDR3 peptides within each V-J. Welch's t-statistics and random forest reduced several hundred V-J features to 13, which were used in a naive Bayes classifier (R e1071). Starting from the raw public reads, TCRdb applied fastp trimming at Q25, assembled clones with MiXCR and retained in-frame beta chains. Merged by CDR3 protein, the rows form single entries marked with the most common genes and DNA. TCRdb, not the original authors, processed these V and J calls. This sample holds around 200,000 distinct CDR3 sequences; about a sixth were observed only once. Of the sample, roughly two fifths falls within the top ten clones.

The investigation overall reported the following: Blood samples also contained most of the expanded thyroid clonotypes (frequency above 0.001), which suggests that blood repertoires may reflect thyroid immune responses. During validation, the model predicted progression to ophthalmopathy a median of roughly six months ahead of onset, with more than 55% sensitivity and more than 72% specificity. Sample size was not statistically predetermined, and blinding of investigators to group allocation was not performed. Ophthalmopathy was separated from stable hyperthyroidism by a 13 V-J signature model, with around 90% sensitivity and roughly 81% specificity obtained in cross-validation and 80%/75% obtained in testing.

Stable Graves' hyperthyroidism was defined as the absence of progression to ophthalmopathy over 18 months of follow-up. The hyperthyroidism patients were between 18 and 65 years old and newly diagnosed, with a disease duration of less than 2 months. Any patient with an uncontrolled infection, another autoimmune disease, pregnancy or lactation was excluded. Diagnoses relied on clinical symptoms, serum thyroxine and TRAb, thyroid ultrasound and orbital computed tomography. PBMCs were isolated from 8 to 10 ml of fresh peripheral blood by Ficoll-Paque density gradient centrifugation. Total RNA was extracted with Trizol reagent, and quality was checked on an Agilent 2100 Bioanalyzer. According to the germline V gene, CDR1 reads MNHEY and CDR2 reads SVGEGT. V and J lose 10 bases and 3 bases, and a span of 10 bases separates them. The CDR3, from cysteine to phenylalanine, totals 13 residues. The retained sequence is limited to the CDR3, 39 bases, with the frame set at the first base.

With regard to this clonotype: What this receptor recognizes is not known. The sample holds no much larger clone one base away, and base qualities are not on file.

The origin of this receptor is a man aged 40-55 years with Graves' hyperthyroidism. This sequence uses TRBV6-2 or TRBV6-3 and TRBJ2-6; confidence is insufficient to name the D gene. The sample comprised blood. This receptor carries the CDR3 CATNGYGANVLTF. The bases are TGTGCCACCAACGGCTATGGGGCCAACGTCCTGACTTTC.